This T cell receptor (beta chain) was recovered during a study of PD-1 blockade in classical Hodgkin lymphoma. Whole-study results and caveats: By C4D1 there was a significant rise in CD4+ TCR diversity but not in CD8+ TCR diversity.

Data came from immunoSEQ multiplex PCR; TCRdb stores just in-frame clones and leaves some out. Of 90,000 or so clones in the sample, more than 70% were seen once. The CDR3 totals 12 residues. Per the germline V gene, CDR1 is SGHNT and CDR2 is YENEEA. V lost 4 bases and J 12 bases, leaving 14 bases between the germline ends. Concerning this clone itself: What it binds is not known.

Regarding time point: cycle 4 day 1 (C4D1), after five to seven weeks of nivolumab. All patients relapsed after autologous stem cell transplantation, and brentuximab vedotin exposure varied. Material: peripheral blood mononuclear cells (PBMCs), obtained before the fourth cycle of nivolumab. The TCR sequence derives from a human donor with classical Hodgkin lymphoma. The chain links TRBV11-3 to TRBJ2-3; a possible D gene is TRBD2 (5 bases). CDR3 in amino acids: CASSSFPGIQYF. The CDR3 nucleotides are TGTGCCAGCAGCTCATTCCCGGGAATACAGTATTTT. The whole variable domain, remainder taken from reference TRBV11-3 and TRBJ2-3, is EAGVVQSPRYKIIEKKQPVAFWCNPISGHNTLYWYLQNLGQGPELLIRYENEEAVDDSQLPKDRFSAERLKGVDSTLKIQPAELGDSAVYLCASSSFPGIQYFGPGTRLTVL.